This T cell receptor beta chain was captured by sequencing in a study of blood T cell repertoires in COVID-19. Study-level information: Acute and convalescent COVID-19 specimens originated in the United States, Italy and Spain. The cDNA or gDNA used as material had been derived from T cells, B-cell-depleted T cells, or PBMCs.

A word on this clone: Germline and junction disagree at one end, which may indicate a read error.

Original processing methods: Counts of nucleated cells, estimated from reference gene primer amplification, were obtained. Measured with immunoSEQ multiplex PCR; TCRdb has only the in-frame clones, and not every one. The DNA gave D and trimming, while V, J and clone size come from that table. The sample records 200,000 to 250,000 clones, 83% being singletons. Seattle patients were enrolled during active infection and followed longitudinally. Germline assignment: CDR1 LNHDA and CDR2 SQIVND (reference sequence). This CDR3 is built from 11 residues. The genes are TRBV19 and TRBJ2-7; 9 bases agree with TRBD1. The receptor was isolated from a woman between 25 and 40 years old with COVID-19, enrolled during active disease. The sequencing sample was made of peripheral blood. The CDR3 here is CASSRTGVLIF. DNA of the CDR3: TGTGCCAGTAGTAGGACAGGGGTCCTCATCTTC.